The entry below gives a single TCR beta chain sequence along with its context. Antigen specificity is unknown. The sample belongs to a study of CD8+ T cells in alopecia areata. Study as a whole: Among treated patients, severity was scored by affected scalp area percentage.

Treatment reported: oral pan-JAK inhibitor, 5-10 mg twice daily. PBMCs yielded sorted CD4+ and CD8+ T cells. RNA extraction and reverse transcription yielded cDNA as sequencing template. The table came from immunoSEQ multiplex PCR; TCRdb's copy has only in-frame clones and leaves some out. The sample yields about 120,000 clones, 53% seen once. Findings and limits, study-wide: Scalp samples also yield sequences from resident alphabeta T cells of normal skin.

CDR1 and CDR2 (germline): SGHRS, YFSETQ. V lost 1 base to trimming and J lost 6 bases; unmatched junction nucleotides: 10. This CDR3 spans 18 amino acids. This chain joins TRBV5-1 and TRBJ2-1; 13 bases are shared with TRBD2. The sequence came from a human donor with alopecia areata. This specimen consisted of CD4+ T cells sorted from blood, obtained at week 4, from a patient treated with tofacitinib. CDR3 nucleotide sequence: TGCGCCAGCAGCTTGTGGTGGGCACTAGCGGGAGGGCCCAATGAGCAGTTCTTC. Translating it yields CASSLWWALAGGPNEQFF.